This T cell receptor beta chain was identified during a study of tissue T cells after allogeneic stem cell transplantation. Whole-study context: Tissue samples with histologically apparent lymphocytes on H&E review were prioritized for sequencing.

Measured with immunoSEQ multiplex PCR; TCRdb has only the in-frame clones, and not every one. The data show 950 to 1,500 clones, about 71% seen once. Adult allogeneic hematopoietic cell transplant recipients with steroid-refractory graft-versus-host disease were prospectively enrolled for research autopsy. Autopsy tissues included GI tract, liver, skin and lymphoid organs. This sequence was found in a male patient older than 55 with steroid-refractory graft-versus-host disease after an allogeneic stem cell transplant. Some T cells may possibly be graft donor cells. This specimen was stomach tissue, taken at autopsy.

CDR3 sequence: CASISPRTGNYGYTF. The CDR3 nucleotides read TGTGCCAGTATCTCACCCCGGACTGGAAACTATGGCTACACCTTC. The V and J genes are TRBV19 and TRBJ1-2; D unclear. Germline CDR1 and CDR2: LNHDA and SQIVND (reference sequence). Trimming removed 7 bases from V and 2 bases from J, with 17 bases in between. The CDR3 runs to 15 residues.